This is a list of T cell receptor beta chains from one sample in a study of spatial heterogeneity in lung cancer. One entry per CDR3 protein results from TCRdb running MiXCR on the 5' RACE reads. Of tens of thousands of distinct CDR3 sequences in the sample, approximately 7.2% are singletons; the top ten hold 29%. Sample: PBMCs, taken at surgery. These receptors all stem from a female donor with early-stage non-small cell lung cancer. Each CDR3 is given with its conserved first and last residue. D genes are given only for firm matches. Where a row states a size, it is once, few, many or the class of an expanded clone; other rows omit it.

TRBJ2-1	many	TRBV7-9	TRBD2	CASSPRLAGESDEQFF	TGTGCCAGCAGCCCCCGACTAGCGGGAGAGAGTGATGAGCAGTTCTTC
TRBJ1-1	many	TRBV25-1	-	CASSSTEAFF	TGTGCCAGCAGTAGCACTGAAGCTTTCTTT
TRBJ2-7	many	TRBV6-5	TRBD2	CASSPGTSGYEQYF	TGTGCCAGCAGCCCCGGGACTAGCGGATACGAGCAGTACTTC
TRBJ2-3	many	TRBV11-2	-	CASSNTDTQYF	TGTGCCAGCAGCAACACAGATACGCAGTATTTT
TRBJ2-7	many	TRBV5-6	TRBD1	CASSPDLGQVYEQYF	TGTGCCAGCAGCCCGGATCTCGGACAGGTCTACGAGCAGTACTTC
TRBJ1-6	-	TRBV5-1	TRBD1	CASSLVGQDNSPLHF	TGCGCCAGCAGCTTGGTGGGACAGGATAATTCACCCCTCCACTTT
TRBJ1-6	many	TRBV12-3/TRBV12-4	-	CASSGQSHSPLHF	TGTGCCAGCAGCGGGCAGTCCCATTCACCCCTCCACTTT
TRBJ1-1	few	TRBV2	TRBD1	CASDRQGNTEAFF	TGTGCCAGCGATCGACAGGGAAACACTGAAGCTTTCTTT
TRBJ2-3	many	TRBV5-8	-	CASSAFGRGTDTQYF	TGTGCCAGCAGCGCGTTCGGGCGTGGCACAGATACGCAGTATTTT
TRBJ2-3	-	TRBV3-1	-	CASSQVSGPSSTDTQYF	TGTGCCAGCAGCCAAGTTTCCGGGCCTTCTAGCACAGATACGCAGTATTTT
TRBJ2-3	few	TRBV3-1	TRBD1	CASSRRDRAPGDTQYF	TGTGCCAGCAGCCGACGGGACAGGGCTCCGGGAGATACGCAGTATTTT
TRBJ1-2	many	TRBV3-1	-	CASSLSAYGYTF	TGTGCCAGCAGCTTGTCCGCCTATGGCTACACCTTC
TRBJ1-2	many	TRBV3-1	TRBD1	CASSQNLQGVGYGYTF	TGTGCCAGCAGCCAAAACCTACAGGGGGTGGGCTATGGCTACACCTTC
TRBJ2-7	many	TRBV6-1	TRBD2	CASSEHILVEREGYEQYF	TGTGCCAGCAGTGAACATATCCTAGTGGAGCGGGAGGGCTACGAGCAGTACTTC
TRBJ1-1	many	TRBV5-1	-	CASSLVAGTEAFF	TGCGCCAGCAGCTTGGTGGCGGGTACTGAAGCTTTCTTT
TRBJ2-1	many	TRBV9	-	CASSVFPVSYNEQFF	TGTGCCAGCAGCGTATTTCCAGTATCCTACAATGAGCAGTTCTTC
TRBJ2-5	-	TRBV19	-	CASRPRGSVETQYF	TGTGCCAGTAGGCCCCGGGGCTCGGTGGAGACCCAGTACTTC
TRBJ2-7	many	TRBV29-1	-	CSVRSPGHEQYF	TGCAGCGTAAGATCCCCGGGGCACGAGCAGTACTTC
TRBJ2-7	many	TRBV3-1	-	CASSQDRKDEQYF	TGTGCCAGCAGCCAAGATCGAAAAGACGAGCAGTACTTC
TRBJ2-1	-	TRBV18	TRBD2	CASSPAAGLELHNEQFF	TGTGCCAGCTCACCGGCTGCGGGACTAGAACTTCACAATGAGCAGTTCTTC
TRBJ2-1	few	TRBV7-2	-	CASSRAGGSEFF	TGTGCCAGCAGCCGGGCCGGCGGGTCGGAGTTCTTC
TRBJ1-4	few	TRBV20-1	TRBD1	CSARPPGQALNEKLFF	TGCAGTGCTAGACCCCCCGGACAGGCCCTAAATGAAAAACTGTTTTTT
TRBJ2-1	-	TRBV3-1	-	CASSQGNYPGSYNEQFF	TGTGCCAGCAGCCAGGGGAACTACCCCGGCTCCTACAATGAGCAGTTCTTC
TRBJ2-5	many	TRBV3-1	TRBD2	CARGLAGSAEETQYF	TGTGCCAGAGGACTAGCGGGGTCTGCGGAAGAGACCCAGTACTTC
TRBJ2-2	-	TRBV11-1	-	CASSSRRGGTGELFF	TGTGCCAGCAGCTCACGCAGGGGCGGCACCGGGGAGCTGTTTTTT
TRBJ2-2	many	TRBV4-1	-	CASSPFWRSGELFF	TGCGCCAGCAGCCCCTTCTGGAGGTCCGGGGAGCTGTTTTTT
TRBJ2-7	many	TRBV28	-	CASTQGQLDYEQYF	TGTGCCAGCACCCAAGGACAGCTGGACTACGAGCAGTACTTC
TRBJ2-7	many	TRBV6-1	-	CASSENRAYEQYF	TGTGCCAGCAGTGAAAACAGGGCCTACGAGCAGTACTTC
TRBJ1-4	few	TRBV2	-	CASSEAEPCSF	TGTGCCAGCAGTGAAGCCGAGCCCTGCTCTTTT
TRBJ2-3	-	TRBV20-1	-	CSADLGDTQYF	TGCAGTGCTGACCTAGGAGATACGCAGTATTTT
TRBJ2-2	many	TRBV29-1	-	CSVEPQGVYGGELFF	TGCAGCGTTGAGCCACAGGGTGTTTACGGCGGGGAGCTGTTTTTT
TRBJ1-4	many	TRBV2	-	CASRWENEKLFF	TGTGCCAGCAGGTGGGAGAATGAAAAACTGTTTTTT
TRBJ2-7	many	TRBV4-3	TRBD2	CASSLIAGAPAEQYF	TGCGCCAGCAGCCTTATAGCGGGAGCCCCGGCCGAGCAGTACTTC
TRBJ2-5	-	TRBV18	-	CASARVGNQETQYF	TGTGCCAGCGCGAGGGTGGGAAACCAAGAGACCCAGTACTTC
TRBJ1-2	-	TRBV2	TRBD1	CASTEQGVFNGYTF	TGTGCCAGCACCGAACAGGGGGTCTTTAATGGCTACACCTTC
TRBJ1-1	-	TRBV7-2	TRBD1	CASSLGAQGAAEAFF	TGTGCCAGCAGCTTAGGCGCGCAGGGGGCGGCTGAAGCTTTCTTT
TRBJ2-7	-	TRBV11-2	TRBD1	CASSLVQGAYEQYF	TGTGCCAGCAGCTTAGTTCAGGGGGCCTACGAGCAGTACTTC
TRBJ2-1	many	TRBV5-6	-	CASSLAPRISYNEQFF	TGTGCCAGCAGCTTGGCCCCGAGGATCTCCTACAATGAGCAGTTCTTC
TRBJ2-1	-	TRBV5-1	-	CASSPLPGASYNEQFF	TGCGCCAGCAGCCCTCTTCCGGGAGCATCCTACAATGAGCAGTTCTTC
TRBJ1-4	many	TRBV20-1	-	CSARAPNEKLFF	TGCAGTGCTAGGGCCCCAAATGAAAAACTGTTTTTT
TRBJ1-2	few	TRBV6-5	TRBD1	CASSAGTGIHTF	TGTGCCAGCAGTGCTGGGACAGGGATTCACACCTTC
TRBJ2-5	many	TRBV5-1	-	CASSLGVGQETQYF	TGCGCCAGCAGCTTGGGCGTAGGCCAAGAGACCCAGTACTTC
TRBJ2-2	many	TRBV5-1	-	CASSLGVSLTGELFF	TGCGCCAGCAGCTTGGGGGTATCTTTGACCGGGGAGCTGTTTTTT
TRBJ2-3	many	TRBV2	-	CASSEMGHGADTQYF	TGTGCCAGCAGTGAAATGGGGCACGGGGCAGATACGCAGTATTTT
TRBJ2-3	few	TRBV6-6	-	CASSYSSMSRGADTQYF	TGTGCCAGCAGTTACTCGAGTATGTCCAGGGGGGCAGATACGCAGTATTTT
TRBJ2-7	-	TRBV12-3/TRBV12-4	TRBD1	CASRLTGGGYEQYF	TGTGCCAGCAGGCTGACAGGGGGCGGGTACGAGCAGTACTTC
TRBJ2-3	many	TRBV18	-	CASSPVGQITDTQYF	TGTGCCAGCTCACCTGTCGGGCAGATCACAGATACGCAGTATTTT
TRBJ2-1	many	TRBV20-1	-	CSARTDLAEQFF	TGCAGTGCTCGAACGGATCTCGCTGAGCAGTTCTTC
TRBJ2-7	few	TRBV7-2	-	CASSSPERVQYF	TGTGCCAGCAGCTCCCCAGAGAGGGTGCAGTACTTC
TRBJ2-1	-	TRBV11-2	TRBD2	CASSLGLAGGSSYNEQFF	TGTGCCAGCAGCTTAGGCCTAGCGGGGGGAAGCTCCTACAATGAGCAGTTCTTC
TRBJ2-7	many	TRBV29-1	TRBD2	CSVAEASGRPEQYF	TGCAGCGTCGCGGAGGCTAGCGGGAGACCCGAGCAGTACTTC